The rows below give T cell receptor beta chains drawn from one sample of a study of blood T cell repertoires in COVID-19. Method: immunoSEQ multiplex PCR; TCRdb's copy keeps in-frame clones and lacks some. Among roughly 100,000 clones listed, approximately 84% were seen once. The sample comprised peripheral blood. These receptor sequences come from an older woman with acute or convalescent COVID-19. CDR3s include the opening cysteine and the closing phenylalanine or tryptophan. Fields, in order: V gene, D gene, clone size, J gene, CDR3 DNA, CDR3 protein. A D gene is named only where the DNA matches it firmly. Clone sizes are given selectively: once, few, many, or a class where the clone is expanded.

TRBV2	NA	NA	TRBJ1-6	TGTGCCAGCAGTGAAGCCGGACACGATATCTCACCCCTCCACTTT	CASSEAGHDISPLHF
TRBV12-5	NA	NA	TRBJ1-6	TGTGCTAGTGGTTTGGACGTGAGAACACCCCTCCACTTT	CASGLDVRTPLHF
TRBV6-2/TRBV6-3	NA	NA	TRBJ2-5	TGTGCCAGCAGTTACCGGGAGTTGGAGACCCAGTACTTC	CASSYRELETQYF
TRBV11-2	TRBD2	NA	TRBJ2-5	TGTGCCAGCAGCCTCGCGGAGGGGACTAGCGGACAACAAGAGACCCAGTACTTC	CASSLAEGTSGQQETQYF
TRBV7-7	NA	NA	TRBJ2-5	TGTGCCAGCAGCTTAGATACAGGCCACCAAGAGACCCAGTACTTC	CASSLDTGHQETQYF
TRBV5-4	TRBD1	NA	TRBJ1-1	TGTGCCAGCAGCCGAGCCGGGACAGGGGGCGCCCCCCCCACTGAAGCTTTCTTT	CASSRAGTGGAPPTEAFF
TRBV5-1	TRBD2	NA	TRBJ2-2	TGCGCCAGCAGCTTTGGACTAGGTGTCACCGGGGAGCTGTTTTTT	CASSFGLGVTGELFF
TRBV2	TRBD1	NA	TRBJ2-2	TGTGCCAGCAGTGTGTGGACAGGGGGGGCCGGGGAGCTGTTTTTT	CASSVWTGGAGELFF
TRBV30	NA	NA	TRBJ1-2	TGTGCCTGGAGCGCCTCCGGCTATGGCTACACCTTC	CAWSASGYGYTF
TRBV4-1	TRBD2	NA	TRBJ2-7	TGCGCCAGCAGCCTGACTAGCGGGGGTATTGTCGAGCAGTACTTC	CASSLTSGGIVEQYF
TRBV5-1	NA	NA	TRBJ1-4	TGCGCCAGCAGCTTGGATGGGGGGAGTAATGAAAAACTGTTTTTT	CASSLDGGSNEKLFF
TRBV5-1	NA	NA	TRBJ2-5	TGCGCCAGCACCGTTGATGGACACAAGACGGAGACCCAGTACTTC	CASTVDGHKTETQYF
TRBV3-1/TRBV3-2	TRBD2	NA	TRBJ2-7	TGTGCCAGCAGCCAAGGAGCGGGGGGAGGCTACGAGCAGTACTTC	CASSQGAGGGYEQYF
TRBV5-1	NA	NA	TRBJ2-1	TGCGCCAGCAGCTTGGACCCCAGAAACAATGAGCAGTTCTTC	CASSLDPRNNEQFF
TRBV19	NA	NA	TRBJ1-1	TGTGCCAGTAGTCACGGCAGGGTGGGCACTGAAGCTTTCTTT	CASSHGRVGTEAFF
TRBV7-9	TRBD1	NA	TRBJ1-4	TGTGCCAGCAGCCCTGGACAGGGGGGTGAAAAACTGTTTTTT	CASSPGQGGEKLFF
TRBV9	NA	NA	TRBJ2-4	TGTGCCAGCACGAGGGGGGGCGGCAAAAACATTCAGTACTTC	CASTRGGGKNIQYF
TRBV7-3	TRBD2	NA	TRBJ2-3	TGTGCCAGCAGCCTTTCAGGAGCGGGAGGGCCCCCAAATACGCAGTATTTT	CASSLSGAGGPPNTQYF
TRBV7-2	NA	NA	TRBJ2-1	TGTGCCAGCAGCTTAGATTACGGGGCCTACAATGAGCAGTTCTTC	CASSLDYGAYNEQFF
TRBV7-8	NA	NA	TRBJ1-1	TGTGCCAGCAGCTTAGCGCCTGGGAGGGTGGAAAGGGAAGCTTTCTTT	CASSLAPGRVEREAFF
TRBV5-1	TRBD1	NA	TRBJ2-3	TGCGCCAGCAGCCGTCGCGGACAGGGGGACACAGATACGCAGTATTTT	CASSRRGQGDTDTQYF
TRBV2	TRBD1	few	TRBJ1-1	TGTGCCAGCACGGGAGAGGGGGCCTACACTGAAGCTTTCTTT	CASTGEGAYTEAFF
TRBV2	TRBD2	many	TRBJ2-1	TGTGCCAGCTTTAGTGCGGGGGGGTTTTCCTACAATGAGCAGTTCTTC	CASFSAGGFSYNEQFF
TRBV3-1/TRBV3-2	NA	NA	TRBJ1-2	TGTGCCAGCAGTCAAAGCATCGTTGGCTACACCTTC	CASSQSIVGYTF
TRBV27	NA	NA	TRBJ2-6	TGTGCCAGCAGTTTAAGGACGGGACTGAGCTCTGGGGCCAACGTCCTGACTTTC	CASSLRTGLSSGANVLTF
TRBV25-1	TRBD2	NA	TRBJ2-3	TGTGCCAGCAGTTCTAGCGGGAGCCCGATAATGACAGATACGCAGTATTTT	CASSSSGSPIMTDTQYF
TRBV7-2	TRBD2	NA	TRBJ2-5	TGTGCCAGCAGCCAGACTAGCGGACAAGAGACCCAGTACTTC	CASSQTSGQETQYF
TRBV11-1	NA	NA	TRBJ1-5	TGTGCCAGCAGCTTCGAACTCGGGCAGCCCCAGCATTTT	CASSFELGQPQHF
TRBV5-1	NA	NA	TRBJ2-7	TGCGCCAGCAGCTTCTACCCCGACAGCCCCTACGAGCAGTACTTC	CASSFYPDSPYEQYF
TRBV5-6	NA	NA	TRBJ2-5	TGTGCCAGCAGCATCTCCGGGACACAAGAGACCCAGTACTTC	CASSISGTQETQYF
TRBV5-1	TRBD1	NA	TRBJ2-7	TGCGCCAGTTCGACAGGGGGCGCGAATCTCTACGAGCAGTACTTC	CASSTGGANLYEQYF
TRBV5-6	NA	NA	TRBJ1-2	TGTGCCAGCAGCCCGGGATCTGGGAGGCCCTCCTATGGCTACACCTTC	CASSPGSGRPSYGYTF
TRBV2	NA	NA	TRBJ2-4	TGTGCCAGCACTGGTCATGAAGAGAAAAACATTCAGTACTTC	CASTGHEEKNIQYF
TRBV12-3/TRBV12-4	NA	NA	TRBJ1-2	TGTGCCAGCAGCCGGGTGAGGTCCGGCTACACCTTC	CASSRVRSGYTF